The 27 T cell receptor beta chains given below trace back to one sample, sequenced in a study of early stage breast cancer tumors. Sequencing used immunoSEQ multiplex PCR; TCRdb keeps in-frame clones, though not all of them. The profile covers fewer than 90,000 clones, with roughly 84% appearing a single time and under 3.5% taken by the ten largest. The sequencing input was blood. All receptors come from a person between 60 and 70 years old with breast cancer.

About this clone itself: This specimen includes other DNA sequences encoding the same CDR3. The gene calls are TRBV5-1 and TRBJ2-5; no clear D. Germline values: CDR1 SGHRS, CDR2 YFSETQ. Trimming left V 0 bases short and J 2 bases short, with 8 bases between. CDR3 size: 14 residues. In DNA form, the CDR3 reads TGCGCCAGCAGCTTGGGTGACGGGCAAGAGACCCAGTACTTC. It yields the protein CASSLGDGQETQYF.

This rearrangement joins TRBV28 to TRBJ2-1, with 11 bases matching TRBD2. This CDR3 spans 16 amino acids. Looked up from germline, CDR1 is MDHEN and CDR2 is SYDVKM. V shed 6 bases and J 6 bases; nucleotides not matched to a gene: 10. The CDR3 DNA sequence: TGTGCCAGCAGACCTTCCAGGCTAGCGGGAGGCAATGAGCAGTTCTTC. It codes for CASRPSRLAGGNEQFF.

The J gene is TRBJ1-2, the V gene TRBV5-4; 9 nucleotides match TRBD1. CDR1 and CDR2 from the germline V gene are SGHNT and YYREEE (reference sequence). J lost 5 bases, V lost 0 bases, and 8 bases had no gene match. The CDR3 sequence is 16 residues long. CDR3 amino acids: CASSLGPTGGGYGYTF. CDR3 nucleotides: TGTGCCAGCAGCTTGGGACCCACAGGGGGCGGGTATGGCTACACCTTC.

The genes are TRBV28 and TRBJ2-1; perhaps TRBD2 as D (5 bases). The germline CDR1 and CDR2 sequences are MDHEN and SYDVKM. Trimming took 5 bases from V and 9 from J, leaving 11 bases between them. The CDR3 sequence is 12 residues long. The CDR3 loop is CASSTSSFEQFF. In DNA form, the CDR3 reads TGTGCCAGCAGTACTAGTTCCTTTGAGCAGTTCTTC.

The J gene is TRBJ2-5, the V gene TRBV7-2; no clear D gene. The CDR3 loop spans 13 amino acids. Germline V lookup: CDR1 SGHTA, CDR2 FQGNSA. The ends were cut back, 2 bases at V and 3 bases at J, with 7 bases in the middle. The CDR3 reads CASSLRREETQYF. The CDR3 nucleotides read TGTGCCAGCAGCTTACGGCGTGAAGAGACCCAGTACTTC.

This chain connects TRBV21-1 to TRBJ2-7; no check of the table's D call, TRBD1, against the DNA was made. TRBV21-1 is a pseudogene segment. The CDR3 runs 14 residues. In nucleotides, the CDR3 is TGTGCCAGCTTATACCGGGACAGAAAATACGAGCAGTACTTC. It codes for CASLYRDRKYEQYF.

The chain is built from TRBV28 and TRBJ1-2; TRBD1 matches at 8 bases. The CDR3 runs 17 residues. Germline V lookup: CDR1 MDHEN, CDR2 SYDVKM. With 1 base clipped from V and 0 bases from J, the junction kept 7 bases outside the gene matches. DNA for the CDR3: TGTGCCAGCAGTTTATCCCACACAGGGGGTCCTAACTATGGCTACACCTTC. The encoded protein is CASSLSHTGGPNYGYTF.

The V and J genes are TRBV5-1 and TRBJ2-1; possibly TRBD2 for D (6 bases). V dropped 0 bases and J dropped 1 base, with 8 bases sitting between them. CDR1 is SGHRS, CDR2 YFSETQ, per germline. The CDR3 is 15 residues long. CDR3 region: CASSLGTTSYNEQFF. The CDR3 DNA is TGCGCCAGCAGCTTGGGGACTACTTCCTACAATGAGCAGTTCTTC.

This clone was recorded a few times. V is TRBV2 and J is TRBJ1-5; D gene ambiguous. Trimming left V 4 bases short and J 5 bases short, with 9 bases between. Germline lookup yields CDR1 SNHLY and CDR2 FYNNEI. The CDR3 is 13 residues long. The CDR3 spells CASSGAADQPQHF. Here the CDR3 DNA reads TGTGCCAGCAGTGGGGCCGCAGATCAGCCCCAGCATTTT.

The J gene is TRBJ2-2, the V gene TRBV7-6; D unresolved. Trimming pared 5 bases from V and 0 bases from J, leaving 10 bases between. Germline V gene sequence: CDR1 SGHVS, CDR2 FNYEAQ. CDR3 length: 15 residues. The chain's CDR3 is CASSPRGANTGELFF. The CDR3 DNA reads TGTGCCAGCAGCCCCCGTGGAGCGAACACCGGGGAGCTGTTTTTT.

This clone was detected only once. The chain employs TRBV4-1 and TRBJ2-3; D might be TRBD2 (6 bases). Germline lookup yields CDR1 MGHRA and CDR2 YSYEKL. This CDR3 spans 15 amino acids. Between the trimmed V and J ends, which lost 1 base and 4 bases, there was a span of 12 bases. The CDR3: CASSQAQAGPDTQYF. The CDR3, as DNA: TGCGCCAGCAGCCAAGCGCAGGCGGGGCCAGATACGCAGTATTTT.

The V gene is TRBV4-3, the J gene TRBJ2-3; D is perhaps TRBD2 (5 bases). V shed 3 bases and J shed 6 bases, with 13 bases lying between them. Germline V gives CDR1 LGHNA, CDR2 YSLEER. This CDR3 contains 14 residues. Here the CDR3 DNA reads TGCGCCAGCAGCCAGGGAACTAGGCACGATACGCAGTATTTT. Translating gives CASSQGTRHDTQYF.

This chain connects TRBV2 to TRBJ2-7, with 7 bases identical to TRBD2. The germline V gene encodes CDR1 SNHLY and CDR2 FYNNEI. V was pared by 1 base and J by 6 bases, with 9 bases of the junction left unmatched. The CDR3 runs to 15 residues. The CDR3 DNA follows: TGTGCCAGCAGTGAAGACGGGGCGGGAGCATTCGAGCAGTACTTC. This gives the protein CASSEDGAGAFEQYF.

This chain links TRBV7-4 with TRBJ1-6, with D unclear. Germline loops: CDR1 SGHVT, CDR2 SQSDAQ. The CDR3 has 17 amino acids. Trimming shortened V by 6 bases and J by 8 bases, and 23 bases separated the two germline ends. CDR3 DNA: TGTGCCAGCAGTCATAACCCCCTATGGGCAACTGATTCACCCCTCCACTTT. Protein: CASSHNPLWATDSPLHF.

This chain joins TRBV6-1 and TRBJ2-3; no definite D call. Trimming removed 2 bases from V and 6 bases from J, with 12 bases in between. The CDR3 length is 14 residues. CDR1 is MNHNS, CDR2 SASEGT, per germline. CDR3 in amino acids: CASSETDRGDTQYF. Here the CDR3 DNA reads TGTGCCAGCAGTGAAACTGACCGTGGGGATACGCAGTATTTT.

The count of this clone is one. The chain is built from TRBV7-9 and TRBJ2-1; D call uncertain. Germline V gene lookup returns CDR1 SEHNR and CDR2 FQNEAQ (reference sequence). V was clipped by 5 bases and J by 9 bases, with 8 bases between them. The CDR3 has 11 residues. The CDR3 DNA reads TGTGCCAGCAGCACAAGTGGTGAGCAGTTCTTC. Amino acid sequence: CASSTSGEQFF.

The chain combines TRBV6-1 with TRBJ1-5, with D unresolved. Germline V lookup: CDR1 MNHNS, CDR2 SASEGT. The ends were cut back, 5 bases at V and 7 bases at J, with 9 bases in the middle. This CDR3 region has 12 residues. The CDR3 DNA follows: TGTGCCAGCAGTCTGTCGGGACAGCCCCAGCATTTT. Translating gives CASSLSGQPQHF.

In DNA, the CDR3 is TGTGCCAGCAGCTTAGAGGGGACCTATGGCTACACCTTC. Its translation: CASSLEGTYGYTF. The rearrangement joins TRBV5-6 to TRBJ1-2; D might be TRBD1 (5 bases). V was trimmed by 2 bases and J by 4 bases, leaving 9 bases between them. The CDR3 extends over 13 amino acids. Looked up from germline, CDR1 is SGHDT and CDR2 is YYEEEE.

The gene calls are TRBV27 and TRBJ2-1, with 9 bases fitting TRBD1. J was trimmed by 8 bases and V by 7 bases; bases with no gene match: 15. CDR1 and CDR2 (germline): MNHEY, SMNVEV (reference sequence). The CDR3 loop spans 16 amino acids. The CDR3 loop reads CASIKYPGQGPYEQFF. CDR3 coding DNA: TGTGCCAGCATCAAATATCCGGGACAGGGTCCCTATGAGCAGTTCTTC.

CDR3: CASSQQGVTEAFF. CDR3 in DNA: TGTGCCAGTAGTCAACAGGGGGTCACTGAAGCTTTCTTT. V is TRBV19 and J is TRBJ1-1, with 8 bases fitting TRBD1. The CDR3 totals 13 residues. The J segment lost 4 bases and the V segment lost 5 bases, leaving 3 bases of the junction unmatched. The germline CDR1 and CDR2 sequences are LNHDA and SQIVND (reference sequence). Based on the CDR3 plus reference TRBV19 and TRBJ1-1, the full variable domain is DGGITQSPKYLFRKEGQNVTLSCEQNLNHDAMYWYRQDPGQGLRLIYYSQIVNDFQKGDIAEGYSVSREKKESFPLTVTSAQKNPTAFYLCASSQQGVTEAFFGQGTRLTVV.

This sequence joins TRBV19 and TRBJ1-2, with 9 nucleotides matching TRBD1. Germline V gene sequence: CDR1 LNHDA, CDR2 SQIVND (reference sequence). The J segment lost 2 bases and the V segment lost 5 bases, leaving 6 bases of the junction unmatched. The CDR3 has 15 amino acids. CDR3: CASSAQGQGNYGYTF. CDR3 nucleotide sequence: TGTGCCAGTAGTGCCCAGGGACAGGGCAACTATGGCTACACCTTC. The full variable domain, rest sourced from reference TRBV19 and TRBJ1-2, is DGGITQSPKYLFRKEGQNVTLSCEQNLNHDAMYWYRQDPGQGLRLIYYSQIVNDFQKGDIAEGYSVSREKKESFPLTVTSAQKNPTAFYLCASSAQGQGNYGYTFGSGTRLTVV.

CDR3: CASRRDFNYGYTF. In DNA form, the CDR3 reads TGTGCCAGCAGGAGGGACTTTAACTATGGCTACACCTTC. The chain carries TRBV6-4 and TRBJ1-2; possible D gene TRBD1, 5 bases. The V gene's germline CDR1 is MRHNA and CDR2 SNTAGT. The CDR3 sequence is 13 residues long. V lost 6 bases to trimming and J lost 1 base, with 9 bases between them.

The chain is built from TRBV5-5 and TRBJ1-1, with 8 bases identical to TRBD1. Germline V gives CDR1 SGHKS, CDR2 YYEKEE (reference sequence). V was pared by 3 bases and J by 0 bases, with 4 bases of the junction left unmatched. The length of the CDR3 is 15 residues. In DNA, the CDR3 is TGTGCCAGCAGCTCCCAGACAGGGGTGAACACTGAAGCTTTCTTT. Translating gives CASSSQTGVNTEAFF.

This clone was counted between two and nine times. This chain connects TRBV9 to TRBJ1-1; possible D gene TRBD1, 5 bases. The CDR3 consists of 15 residues. Germline-derived CDR1 and CDR2 are SGDLS and YYNGEE. V dropped 0 bases and J dropped 0 bases, with 9 bases sitting between them. The DNA of the CDR3 is TGTGCCAGCAGCGTAGGGGCAGGGATGAACACTGAAGCTTTCTTT. Translation gives CASSVGAGMNTEAFF.

The rearrangement links TRBV28 to TRBJ2-7; either TRBD1 or TRBD2 may supply D (5 bases each). The V gene lost 2 bases and the J gene lost 0 bases, with 11 bases spanning the gap. This CDR3 contains 15 residues. The germline gives CDR1 MDHEN, CDR2 SYDVKM. The CDR3 here is CASSLGDGYSYEQYF. CDR3 sequence (DNA): TGTGCCAGCAGTTTAGGGGACGGATACTCCTACGAGCAGTACTTC.

This chain connects TRBV7-8 to TRBJ2-7, with TRBD1 identical over 9 bases. Germline CDR1 reads SGHVS; CDR2 reads FQNEAQ. V was clipped by 6 bases and J by 1 base; unmatched bases: 7. CDR3 length: 15 amino acids. The CDR3 loop is CASRWGQGPSYEQYF. CDR3 coding DNA: TGTGCCAGCAGATGGGGACAGGGCCCGTCCTACGAGCAGTACTTC.

The chain is built from TRBV28 and TRBJ2-2; possibly TRBD1 or TRBD2 for D (6 bases each). The CDR3 spans 16 residues. The V gene's germline CDR1 is MDHEN and CDR2 SYDVKM. V was pared by 3 bases and J by 6 bases, with 17 bases between. CDR3 region: CASSFPGAGSAGELFF. The CDR3 DNA reads as TGTGCCAGCAGTTTTCCGGGGGCAGGATCTGCCGGGGAGCTGTTTTTT.